Presented here are 15 T cell receptor beta chains from one specimen sequenced in a study of T cells in Graves' hyperthyroidism and ophthalmopathy. It was RNA transcripts that yielded the amplified TCR beta CDR3 regions. The TCR CDR3 was amplified in a first-round RT-PCR using the HTBI primer set. TCRdb analysed the multiplex PCR reads with MiXCR anew, one entry per CDR3 protein. This sample has under 300,000 distinct CDR3 sequences; 10% to 15% occur once, and the top ten carry more than 7.5%. The material sequenced was blood. These receptors were collected from a woman aged 25 to 39 with Graves' hyperthyroidism that later progressed to Graves' ophthalmopathy.

This clonotype was recorded at least ten times. The genes are TRBV2 and TRBJ2-7; D unclear. Germline V gives CDR1 SNHLY, CDR2 FYNNEI. The CDR3 is 13 residues long. The germline V and J ends were trimmed by 7 bases and 6 bases, with 16 bases remaining between them. The CDR3 here is CASNDIGFLEQYF. The CDR3 DNA follows: TGTGCCAGCAATGATATTGGGTTCCTCGAGCAGTACTTC.

This clonotype has just a few counts. The chain links TRBV19 to TRBJ2-7; 8 positions agree with TRBD1. The CDR3 is 14 residues long. V trimming: 5 bases; J trimming: 7 bases; junction bases outside the gene matches: 10. CDR1 is LNHDA, CDR2 SQIVND, per germline (reference sequence). The CDR3 region is CASSPGTGPREQYF. CDR3 coding DNA: TGTGCCAGTAGTCCCGGGACAGGTCCTAGAGAGCAGTACTTC.

The sample holds many counts of this clonotype. This chain connects TRBV24-1 to TRBJ2-5; unclear D gene. Germline V CDR1 and CDR2: KGHDR, SFDVKD. The CDR3 extends over 15 amino acids. Trimming stripped 1 base from V and 4 bases from J, with 12 bases between. CDR3 nucleotide sequence: TGTGCCACCAGTGATTTCGGCACTCCCTTAGAGACCCAGTACTTC. It specifies CATSDFGTPLETQYF.

This clonotype was counted ten times or more. This sequence joins TRBV5-1 and TRBJ2-7; TRBD1 agrees at 9 bases. The CDR3 is 15 residues long. With 3 bases clipped from V and 4 bases from J, the junction kept 8 bases outside the gene matches. Per germline, CDR1 SGHRS and CDR2 YFSETQ. As DNA, the CDR3 is TGCGCCAGCAGCTGGCGAACAGGGGGCTTATACGAGCAGTACTTC. It is translated as CASSWRTGGLYEQYF. The whole variable domain, filled in from reference TRBV5-1 and TRBJ2-7, reads KAGVTQTPRYLIKTRGQQVTLSCSPISGHRSVSWYQQTPGQGLQFLFEYFSETQRNKGNFPGRFSGRQFSNSRSEMNVSTLELGDSALYLCASSWRTGGLYEQYFGPGTRLTVT.

This clonotype occurred many times. The rearrangement joins TRBV7-3 to TRBJ1-4, with 10 bases matching TRBD1. The CDR3 runs to 13 residues. The V and J ends lost 5 bases and 8 bases, in that order; junction bases with no gene match: 2. The germline V gene encodes CDR1 SGHTA and CDR2 FQGTGA. For the CDR3, the DNA is TGTGCCAGCAGCCGGGACAGGGGCGAAAAACTGTTTTTT. Translation: CASSRDRGEKLFF.

This clonotype was recorded many times. The chain carries TRBV5-1 and TRBJ2-2; D is perhaps TRBD1 (5 bases). Germline values: CDR1 SGHRS, CDR2 YFSETQ. Trimming cost V 5 bases and J 4 bases, with 9 bases left between them. This CDR3 spans 13 amino acids. DNA for the CDR3: TGCGCCAGCAGTCAGGGATTCACCGGGGAGCTGTTTTTT. The encoded protein is CASSQGFTGELFF.

This clonotype was counted ten times or more. The chain links TRBV7-9 to TRBJ1-1; no definite D call. CDR3 size: 13 residues. CDR1 and CDR2 (germline): SEHNR, FQNEAQ (reference sequence). The V end lost 7 bases, the J end lost 6 bases, and 15 bases lay between the germline ends. CDR3 nucleotides: TGTGCCAGCATCTCGGAGTATAACGCTGAAGCTTTCTTT. Its protein product is CASISEYNAEAFF.

The chain is built from TRBV9 and TRBJ1-5; tentative D call: TRBD1 (6 bases). Germline V gene sequence: CDR1 SGDLS, CDR2 YYNGEE. Trimming shortened V by 2 bases and J by 0 bases, and 9 bases separated the two germline ends. The CDR3 is made up of 15 amino acids. The CDR3, as DNA: TGTGCCAGCAGCGTGGGACACGGTAGCAATCAGCCCCAGCATTTT. It specifies CASSVGHGSNQPQHF.

This clonotype has ten or more counts. CDR3 in DNA: TGTGCCATCAGTGAGGGGGCCCTCACAGATACGCAGTATTTT. Translated, it gives CAISEGALTDTQYF. The chain joins TRBV10-3 to TRBJ2-3; a weak D match, TRBD1 (5 bases). This CDR3 region has 14 residues. Germline CDR1 ENHRY, CDR2 SYGVKD. Trimming left V 2 bases short and J 2 bases short, with 8 bases between.

The chain joins TRBV19 to TRBJ1-2; weak D call: TRBD1 (5 bases). V was pared by 11 bases and J by 0 bases, with 16 bases between. The length of the CDR3 is 14 residues. Germline-derived CDR1 and CDR2 are LNHDA and SQIVND (reference sequence). CDR3 sequence: CAVNTGVSNYGYTF. CDR3 in DNA: TGTGCCGTTAACACAGGCGTCTCTAACTATGGCTACACCTTC.

Remarks on this clonotype: Since a much larger clone is just one base distant, this may be a read error. This chain uses TRBV6-2 or TRBV6-3 with TRBJ2-1; 9 bases are a match to TRBD2. The CDR3 spans 15 residues. Looked up from germline, CDR1 is MNHEY and CDR2 is SVGEGT. V shed 8 bases and J 6 bases; nucleotides not matched to a gene: 11. The CDR3 DNA sequence: TGTGCCAGCCTTCCTGTAGCGGGAGTTAGCAATGAGCAGTTCTTC. Its translation: CASLPVAGVSNEQFF.

The table lists this clonotype with many counts. The chain uses TRBV7-2 and TRBJ2-7; possibly TRBD2 for D (6 bases). CDR3 length equals 13 residues. V was pared by 1 base and J by 4 bases, with 8 bases between. The germline V gene encodes CDR1 SGHTA and CDR2 FQGNSA. CDR3 sequence reads: CASSLVRGYEQYF. The DNA of the CDR3 is TGTGCCAGCAGCTTAGTACGGGGGTACGAGCAGTACTTC.

This clonotype was detected a few times. This clone may be a read error of a much larger clone one base away. The CDR3 coding sequence is TGTGCCAGCAGCCTGCCGGGACAGGTCTACAATGAGCAGTCCTTC. Translated: CASSLPGQVYNEQSF. The rearrangement uses TRBV6-1 and TRBJ2-1; 8 bases align to TRBD1. Per germline, CDR1 MNHNS and CDR2 SASEGT. The length of the CDR3 is 15 residues.

The V gene is TRBV7-9, the J gene TRBJ1-4; perhaps TRBD1 as D (5 bases). Germline loops: CDR1 SEHNR, CDR2 FQNEAQ (reference sequence). The CDR3 sequence is 14 residues long. Trimming pared 3 bases from V and 5 bases from J, leaving 10 bases between. CDR3 sequence reads: CASSFPGRNEKLFF. In DNA, the CDR3 is TGTGCCAGCAGCTTCCCAGGGAGAAATGAAAAACTGTTTTTT.

This clonotype was counted a few times. The chain recombines TRBV5-1 with TRBJ2-5; D unresolved. Trimming pared 1 base from V and 5 bases from J, leaving 12 bases between. The CDR3 loop spans 14 amino acids. The germline V gene has CDR1 SGHRS and CDR2 YFSETQ. The chain's CDR3 is CASSLTWGRETQYF. CDR3 in DNA: TGCGCCAGCAGCTTGACTTGGGGTAGGGAGACCCAGTACTTC.